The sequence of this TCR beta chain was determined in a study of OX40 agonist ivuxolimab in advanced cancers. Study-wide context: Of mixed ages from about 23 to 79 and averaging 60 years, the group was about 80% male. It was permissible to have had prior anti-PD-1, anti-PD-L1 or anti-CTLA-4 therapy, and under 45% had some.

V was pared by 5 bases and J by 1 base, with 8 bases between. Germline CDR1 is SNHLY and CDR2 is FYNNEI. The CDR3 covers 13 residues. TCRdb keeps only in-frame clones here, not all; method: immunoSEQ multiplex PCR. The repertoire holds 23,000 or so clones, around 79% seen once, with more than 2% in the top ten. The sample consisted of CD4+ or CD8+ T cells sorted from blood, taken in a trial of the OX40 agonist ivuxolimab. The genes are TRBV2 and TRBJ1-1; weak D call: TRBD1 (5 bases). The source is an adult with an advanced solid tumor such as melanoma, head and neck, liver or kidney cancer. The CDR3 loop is CASSFTGNTEAFF. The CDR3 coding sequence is TGTGCCAGCAGTTTTACAGGGAACACTGAAGCTTTCTTT.